This TCR beta chain derives from a study of blood T cell repertoires in COVID-19. Here immunoSEQ multiplex PCR was the method, and the copy in TCRdb shows in-frame clones only, minus some. This repertoire shows approximately 170,000 clones, about 88% found once; its top ten account for 7% to 8%. This sequence was found in an elderly woman in a cohort sampled during active or convalescent COVID-19. The sequencing input was peripheral blood.

CDR3 bases: TGTGCCTGGAAGGGGACAGCGGGTGGAAACACCATATATTTT. Its protein is CAWKGTAGGNTIYF. The V and J genes are TRBV30 and TRBJ1-3, with 7 bases aligning to TRBD1. Per germline, CDR1 GTSNPN and CDR2 SVGIG (reference sequence). The CDR3 loop spans 14 amino acids. V lost 4 bases and J lost 3; bases outside the gene matches: 6.